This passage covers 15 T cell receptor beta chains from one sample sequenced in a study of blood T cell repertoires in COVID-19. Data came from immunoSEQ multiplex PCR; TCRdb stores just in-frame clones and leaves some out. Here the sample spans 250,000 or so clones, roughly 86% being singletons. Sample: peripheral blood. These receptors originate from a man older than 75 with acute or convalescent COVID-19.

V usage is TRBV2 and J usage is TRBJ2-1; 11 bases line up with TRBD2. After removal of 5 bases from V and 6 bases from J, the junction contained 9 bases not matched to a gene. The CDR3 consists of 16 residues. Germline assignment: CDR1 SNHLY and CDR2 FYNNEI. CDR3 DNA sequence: TGTGCCAGCAGTCCTCGTAGCGGGAGGGCCGCCAATGAGCAGTTCTTC. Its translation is CASSPRSGRAANEQFF.

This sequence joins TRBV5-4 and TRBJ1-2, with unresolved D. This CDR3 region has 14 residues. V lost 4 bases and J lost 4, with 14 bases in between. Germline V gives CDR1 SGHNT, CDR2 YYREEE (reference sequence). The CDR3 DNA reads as TGTGCCAGCAGCGTGGTCACCACGGTCTATGGCTACACCTTC. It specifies CASSVVTTVYGYTF. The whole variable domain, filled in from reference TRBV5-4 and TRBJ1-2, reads ETGVTQSPTHLIKTRGQQVTLRCSSQSGHNTVSWYQQALGQGPQFIFQYYREEENGRGNFPPRFSGLQFPNYSSELNVNALELDDSALYLCASSVVTTVYGYTFGSGTRLTVV.

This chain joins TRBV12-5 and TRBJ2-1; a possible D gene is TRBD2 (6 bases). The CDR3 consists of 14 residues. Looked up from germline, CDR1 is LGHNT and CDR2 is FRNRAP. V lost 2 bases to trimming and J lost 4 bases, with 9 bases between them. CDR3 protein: CASGLSGGYNEQFF. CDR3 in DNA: TGTGCTAGTGGTTTGAGTGGGGGGTACAATGAGCAGTTCTTC.

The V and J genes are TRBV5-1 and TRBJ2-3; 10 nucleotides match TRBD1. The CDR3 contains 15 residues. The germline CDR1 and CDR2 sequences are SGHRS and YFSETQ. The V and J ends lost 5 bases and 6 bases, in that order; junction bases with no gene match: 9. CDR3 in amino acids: CASSPDRGLVDTQYF. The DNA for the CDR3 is TGCGCCAGCAGTCCGGACAGGGGGTTAGTGGATACGCAGTATTTT.

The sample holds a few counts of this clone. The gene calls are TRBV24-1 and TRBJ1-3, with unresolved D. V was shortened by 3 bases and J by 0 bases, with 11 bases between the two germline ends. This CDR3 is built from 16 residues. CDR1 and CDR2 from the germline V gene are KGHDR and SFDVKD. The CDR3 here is CATSDQHIPSGNTIYF. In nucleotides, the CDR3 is TGTGCCACCAGTGATCAACACATACCCTCTGGAAACACCATATATTTT.

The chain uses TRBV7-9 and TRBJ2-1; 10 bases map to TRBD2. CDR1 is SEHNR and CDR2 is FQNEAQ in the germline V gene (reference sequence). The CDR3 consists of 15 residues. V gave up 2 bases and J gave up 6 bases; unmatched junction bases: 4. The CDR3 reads CASSLLKRGGNEQFF. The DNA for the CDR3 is TGTGCCAGCAGCTTATTAAAGCGGGGGGGCAATGAGCAGTTCTTC.

The CDR3 sequence: CASSDTSGYTF. The CDR3 bases are TGTGCCAGCAGTGACACATCTGGCTACACCTTC. This chain links TRBV28 with TRBJ1-2; D gene unclear. V lost 5 bases to trimming and J lost 7 bases, with 8 bases between them. Germline V gives CDR1 MDHEN, CDR2 SYDVKM. This CDR3 has 11 amino acids.

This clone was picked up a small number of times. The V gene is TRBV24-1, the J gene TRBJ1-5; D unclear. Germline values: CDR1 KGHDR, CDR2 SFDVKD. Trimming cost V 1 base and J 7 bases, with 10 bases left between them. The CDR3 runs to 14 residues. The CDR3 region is CATSDFGQTQPQHF. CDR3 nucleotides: TGTGCCACCAGTGATTTTGGGCAGACCCAGCCCCAGCATTTT.

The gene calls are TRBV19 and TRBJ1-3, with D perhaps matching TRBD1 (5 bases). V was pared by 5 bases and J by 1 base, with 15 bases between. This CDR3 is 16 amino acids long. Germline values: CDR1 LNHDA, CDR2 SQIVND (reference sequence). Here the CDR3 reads CASSSRQRLSGNTIYF. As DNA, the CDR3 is TGTGCCAGTAGTTCCCGACAGAGATTGTCTGGAAACACCATATATTTT.

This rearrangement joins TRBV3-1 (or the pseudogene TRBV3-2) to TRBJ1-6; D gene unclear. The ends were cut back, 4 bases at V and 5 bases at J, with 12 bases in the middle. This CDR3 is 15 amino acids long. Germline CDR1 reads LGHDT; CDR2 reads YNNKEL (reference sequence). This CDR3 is CASSLRTGNNSPLHF. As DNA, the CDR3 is TGTGCCAGCAGCCTCCGGACGGGAAATAATTCACCCCTCCACTTT.

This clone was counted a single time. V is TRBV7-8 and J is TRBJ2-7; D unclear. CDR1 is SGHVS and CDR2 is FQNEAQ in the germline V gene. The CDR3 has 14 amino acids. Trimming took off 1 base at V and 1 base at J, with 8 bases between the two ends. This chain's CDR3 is CASSLGAASYEQYF. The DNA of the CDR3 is TGTGCCAGCAGCTTAGGGGCTGCTTCCTACGAGCAGTACTTC.

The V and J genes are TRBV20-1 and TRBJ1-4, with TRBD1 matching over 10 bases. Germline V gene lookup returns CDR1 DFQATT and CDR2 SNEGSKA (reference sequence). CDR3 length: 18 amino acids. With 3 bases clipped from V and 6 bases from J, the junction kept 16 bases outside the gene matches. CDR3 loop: CSASTGQGFLIRHEKLFF. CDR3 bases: TGCAGTGCTAGTACGGGACAGGGGTTTTTAATCAGACATGAAAAACTGTTTTTT.

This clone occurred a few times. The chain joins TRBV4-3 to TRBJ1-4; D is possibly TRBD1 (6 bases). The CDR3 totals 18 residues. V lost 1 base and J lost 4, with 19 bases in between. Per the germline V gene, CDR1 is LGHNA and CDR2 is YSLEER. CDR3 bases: TGCGCCAGCAGCCAAGGCCCACCCTTACAGGGCCGTAATGAAAAACTGTTTTTT. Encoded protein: CASSQGPPLQGRNEKLFF.

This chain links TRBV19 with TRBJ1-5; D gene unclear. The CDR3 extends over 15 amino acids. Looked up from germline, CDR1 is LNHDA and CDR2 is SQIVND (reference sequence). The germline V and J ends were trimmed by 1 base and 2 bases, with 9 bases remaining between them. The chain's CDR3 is CASSIALTGNQPQHF. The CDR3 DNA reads TGTGCCAGTAGTATAGCCCTCACAGGCAATCAGCCCCAGCATTTT.

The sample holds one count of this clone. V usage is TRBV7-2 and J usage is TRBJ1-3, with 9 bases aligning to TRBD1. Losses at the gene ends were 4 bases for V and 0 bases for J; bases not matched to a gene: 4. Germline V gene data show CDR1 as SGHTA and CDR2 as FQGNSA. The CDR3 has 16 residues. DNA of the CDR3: TGTGCCAGCAGCTCCAACAGGGGGCACTCTGGAAACACCATATATTTT. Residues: CASSSNRGHSGNTIYF.